Below are 29 T cell receptor beta chains sequenced from a single sample in a study of cytomegalovirus exposure and HLA in healthy donors. Researchers ran the PCR with 60 Vbeta and 13 Jbeta primers. Data came from immunoSEQ multiplex PCR; TCRdb stores just in-frame clones and leaves some out. The sample carries fewer than 250,000 clones, about 83% recorded once. Specimen: PBMCs. Receptor source: a human donor in good health.

The chain couples TRBV7-2 to TRBJ2-1, with 9 bases fitting TRBD1. Trimming took 5 bases from V and 9 from J; bases not matched to a gene: 5. CDR3 length equals 13 residues. Germline V gives CDR1 SGHTA, CDR2 FQGNSA. The CDR3 DNA reads as TGTGCCAGCAGCGTTCTACAGGGGGCTGAGCAGTTCTTC. Translated, it gives CASSVLQGAEQFF.

The CDR3 DNA is TGTGCCAGTAGTACCCCTCACGGGCAGGGGGGATCAGAGACCCAGTACTTC. Its protein product is CASSTPHGQGGSETQYF. This chain joins TRBV19 and TRBJ2-5, with a weak D call TRBD1 (7 bases). V was pared by 4 bases and J by 4 bases, with 22 bases between. CDR1 LNHDA and CDR2 SQIVND come from the germline V gene (reference sequence). The length of the CDR3 is 17 residues.

This chain links TRBV4-1 with TRBJ2-3, with TRBD2 matching over 13 bases. The germline gives CDR1 MGHRA, CDR2 YSYEKL. This CDR3 comprises 16 residues. Trimming took 4 bases from V and 4 from J; bases not matched to a gene: 5. The CDR3 protein is CASSLRTSGSPDTQYF. DNA for the CDR3: TGCGCCAGCAGCCTAAGGACTAGCGGGAGCCCAGATACGCAGTATTTT.

The chain carries TRBV10-3 and TRBJ2-7; D is perhaps TRBD1 (9 bases). V was clipped by 6 bases and J by 2 bases, with 14 bases between them. The CDR3 length is 14 residues. The V gene's germline CDR1 is ENHRY and CDR2 SYGVKD. The CDR3 nucleotides read TGTGCCATCAGGCGGGGGGACAGGGCCTACGAGCAGTACTTC. Translation: CAIRRGDRAYEQYF.

Only one count was recorded for this clone. The gene calls are TRBV6-1 and TRBJ2-7; D is unresolved. Trimming stripped 2 bases from V and 2 bases from J, with 10 bases between. The CDR3 length is 14 residues. The V gene's germline CDR1 is MNHNS and CDR2 SASEGT. The CDR3 region has the DNA TGTGCCAGCAGTGAACAGGTAACGACCTACGAGCAGTACTTC. Its translation: CASSEQVTTYEQYF.

The chain combines TRBV11-2 with TRBJ2-1; 10 positions match TRBD2. The CDR3 length is 17 residues. Germline values: CDR1 SGHAT, CDR2 FQNNGV. The junction had 4 bases not matched to a gene; V was cut back by 1 base and J by 1 base. DNA of the CDR3: TGTGCCAGCAGCTTAGCTGTAGCGGGAGGATCCTACAATGAGCAGTTCTTC. It codes for CASSLAVAGGSYNEQFF. Supplemented by reference TRBV11-2 and TRBJ2-1, the full variable domain reads EAGVAQSPRYKIIEKRQSVAFWCNPISGHATLYWYQQILGQGPKLLIQFQNNGVVDDSQLPKDRFSAERLKGVDSTLKIQPAKLEDSAVYLCASSLAVAGGSYNEQFFGPGTRLTVL.

The V and J genes are TRBV7-9 and TRBJ2-7, with TRBD1 identical over 9 bases. V lost 3 bases, J lost 0 bases, and 6 bases stayed unmatched. The germline V gene has CDR1 SEHNR and CDR2 FQNEAQ (reference sequence). CDR3 size: 16 residues. The CDR3 protein is CASSFRDRESSYEQYF. CDR3 DNA sequence: TGTGCCAGCAGCTTCCGGGACAGGGAAAGCTCCTACGAGCAGTACTTC.

The CDR3 loop is CASSGRTGTLQETQYF. DNA for the CDR3: TGTGCCAGCAGTGGCCGGACAGGGACCCTTCAAGAGACCCAGTACTTC. The V and J genes are TRBV6-1 and TRBJ2-5; 8 bases are shared with TRBD1. The CDR3 consists of 16 residues. Germline CDR1 MNHNS, CDR2 SASEGT. The trim removed 4 bases at V and 2 bases at J, leaving 9 bases unmatched.

This clone turned up a few times. The chain combines TRBV7-2 with TRBJ1-5; 8 nucleotides agree with TRBD1. The CDR3 covers 13 residues. V dropped 5 bases and J dropped 6; count of bases not matched to a gene: 3. Germline V gene lookup returns CDR1 SGHTA and CDR2 FQGNSA. CDR3 nucleotide sequence: TGTGCCAGCAGCACTGACAGGGGTCAGCCCCAGCATTTT. Translation: CASSTDRGQPQHF. Variable domain in full (rest from reference TRBV7-2 and TRBJ1-5): GAGVSQSPSNKVTEKGKDVELRCDPISGHTALYWYRQSLGQGLEFLIYFQGNSAPDKSGLPSDRFSAERTGGSVSTLTIQRTQQEDSAVYLCASSTDRGQPQHFGDGTRLSIL.

Points on this clone: A junction boundary mismatches the germline segment, possibly from a read error. The J gene is TRBJ2-1, the V gene TRBV7-7, with a tentative D call TRBD2 (5 bases). Germline loops: CDR1 SSHAT, CDR2 FNYEAQ (reference sequence). The CDR3 has 12 residues. Here the CDR3 reads CASSPSAGEQFF. In DNA form, the CDR3 reads TGTGCTAGCAGCCCCAGTGCGGGTGAGCAGTTCTTC.

This clone appeared once. This chain connects TRBV27 to TRBJ2-7; TRBD2 matches 7 bases. This CDR3 has 15 amino acids. Germline V CDR1 and CDR2: MNHEY, SMNVEV (reference sequence). V gave up 3 bases and J gave up 2 bases; unmatched junction bases: 7. The CDR3 reads CASSFTSSGPYEQYF. As DNA, the CDR3 is TGTGCCAGCAGTTTTACCTCTAGCGGCCCCTACGAGCAGTACTTC.

The rearrangement uses TRBV29-1 and TRBJ2-1; tentative D call: TRBD2 (5 bases). V was trimmed by 0 bases and J by 6 bases, leaving 15 bases between them. CDR3 length equals 15 residues. CDR1 is SQVTM and CDR2 is ANQGSEA in the germline V gene. CDR3 protein: CSVEETGGHGNEQFF. The CDR3 DNA follows: TGCAGCGTTGAAGAAACTGGAGGTCACGGCAATGAGCAGTTCTTC.

Details on this clone: A read error may account for a junction end that differs from germline. The chain carries TRBV7-9 and TRBJ2-5, with 8 bases that match TRBD2. This CDR3 contains 14 residues. CDR1 and CDR2 from the germline V gene are SEHNR and FQNEAQ (reference sequence). CDR3 sequence reads: CSSETTSGRETQYF. In DNA form, the CDR3 reads TGTTCCAGCGAAACTACTAGCGGTCGGGAGACCCAGTACTTC.

This sequence joins TRBV7-2 and TRBJ2-7; perhaps TRBD2 as D (6 bases). CDR1 and CDR2 from the germline V gene are SGHTA and FQGNSA. Trimming cost V 2 bases and J 3 bases, with 14 bases left between them. The CDR3 totals 15 residues. The CDR3 spells CASSLFRGSGYEQYF. The DNA for the CDR3 is TGTGCCAGCAGCTTATTTCGGGGGAGCGGCTACGAGCAGTACTTC.

The rearrangement uses TRBV2 and TRBJ1-5; 10 nucleotides line up with TRBD1. CDR3 length: 17 residues. Germline trimming cut 1 base from V and 0 bases from J; bases unmatched to any gene: 3. Looked up from germline, CDR1 is SNHLY and CDR2 is FYNNEI. This CDR3 is CASSEVDRGFSNQPQHF. DNA of the CDR3: TGTGCCAGCAGTGAAGTGGACAGGGGGTTTAGCAATCAGCCCCAGCATTTT. Full variable domain (remainder filled in from reference TRBV2 and TRBJ1-5): EPEVTQTPSHQVTQMGQEVILRCVPISNHLYFYWYRQILGQKVEFLVSFYNNEISEKSEIFDDQFSVERPDGSNFTLKIRSTKLEDSAMYFCASSEVDRGFSNQPQHFGDGTRLSIL.

V is TRBV4-1 and J is TRBJ2-7; tentative D call: TRBD1 (6 bases). Germline assignment: CDR1 MGHRA and CDR2 YSYEKL. The CDR3 runs 18 residues. The V and J ends lost 0 bases and 3 bases respectively, with 21 bases between them. For the CDR3, the DNA is TGCGCCAGCAGCCAAGATCCCAACAGGGCCATTAAAGACTACGAGCAGTACTTC. This sequence encodes CASSQDPNRAIKDYEQYF.

A remark on this clone: This sample includes further DNA sequences coding for the same CDR3. DNA of the CDR3: TGTGCCAGTAGCAAGGGACTAGCGGGTTACAATGAGCAGTTCTTC. Protein product: CASSKGLAGYNEQFF. This chain uses TRBV19 with TRBJ2-1; the match to TRBD2 covers 12 bases. The CDR3 length is 15 residues. V trimming: 6 bases; J trimming: 4 bases; junction bases outside the gene matches: 4. Germline V CDR1 and CDR2: LNHDA, SQIVND (reference sequence). The full variable domain, rest sourced from reference TRBV19 and TRBJ2-1, is DGGITQSPKYLFRKEGQNVTLSCEQNLNHDAMYWYRQDPGQGLRLIYYSQIVNDFQKGDIAEGYSVSREKKESFPLTVTSAQKNPTAFYLCASSKGLAGYNEQFFGPGTRLTVL.

This clone has only one observation. The V call is TRBV19, the J call TRBJ2-5; 8 bases align to TRBD1. Losses at the gene ends were 3 bases for V and 3 bases for J; bases not matched to a gene: 3. The CDR3 consists of 14 residues. The germline V gene has CDR1 LNHDA and CDR2 SQIVND (reference sequence). This CDR3 is CASSIQGAKETQYF. CDR3 in DNA: TGTGCCAGTAGTATCCAGGGGGCAAAAGAGACCCAGTACTTC.

The chain couples TRBV28 to TRBJ1-4, with D possibly being TRBD1 (6 bases). Deletions cut 5 bases from V and 5 bases from J, with 15 bases between. The V gene's germline CDR1 is MDHEN and CDR2 SYDVKM. The CDR3 has 15 residues. CDR3 region: CASSITGYRNEKLFF. The CDR3 nucleotides are TGTGCCAGCAGTATAACAGGGTACAGGAATGAAAAACTGTTTTTT.

Here the CDR3 reads CAISAQGGTNYGYTF. In nucleotides, the CDR3 is TGTGCCATCAGCGCCCAGGGGGGAACTAACTATGGCTACACCTTC. The chain combines TRBV10-3 with TRBJ1-2; 7 nucleotides agree with TRBD1. J gave up 0 bases and V 6 bases, and 7 bases lay outside the gene matches. The germline CDR1 and CDR2 sequences are ENHRY and SYGVKD. This CDR3 contains 15 residues.

This chain links TRBV7-3 with TRBJ2-5; 13 positions match TRBD2. Losses at the gene ends were 5 bases for V and 2 bases for J; bases not matched to a gene: 2. CDR3 size: 15 residues. Germline V gene lookup returns CDR1 SGHTA and CDR2 FQGTGA. The CDR3 sequence: CASSTGLAGQETQYF. CDR3 nucleotide sequence: TGTGCCAGCAGCACGGGACTAGCGGGACAAGAGACCCAGTACTTC. Full variable domain (missing parts from reference TRBV7-3 and TRBJ2-5): GAGVSQTPSNKVTEKGKYVELRCDPISGHTALYWYRQSLGQGPEFLIYFQGTGAADDSGLPNDRFFAVRPEGSVSTLKIQRTERGDSAVYLCASSTGLAGQETQYFGPGTRLLVL.

This chain links TRBV5-4 with TRBJ2-4; 8 bases map to TRBD1. The V and J ends lost 4 bases and 6 bases, in that order; junction bases with no gene match: 15. This CDR3 has 17 residues. CDR1 SGHNT and CDR2 YYREEE come from the germline V gene (reference sequence). CDR3 DNA: TGTGCCAGCAGCCGATGGGGGGCAGGGGGCCTTACAAACATTCAGTACTTC. Its protein is CASSRWGAGGLTNIQYF.

This sequence joins TRBV6-5 and TRBJ1-1, with D perhaps TRBD1 (5 bases). V shed 2 bases and J shed 3 bases, with 13 bases lying between them. This CDR3 region has 15 residues. Germline V gene lookup returns CDR1 MNHEY and CDR2 SVGAGI. CDR3 in amino acids: CASSYQGGWDTEAFF. DNA for the CDR3: TGTGCCAGCAGTTACCAGGGAGGCTGGGACACTGAAGCTTTCTTT.

This clone was seen just once. The chain combines TRBV13 with TRBJ2-5; D gene uncertain. This CDR3 has 13 residues. Germline assignment: CDR1 PRHDT and CDR2 FYEKMQ (reference sequence). With 3 bases removed from V and 2 bases from J, the gap between germline ends came to 7 bases. The CDR3 coding sequence is TGTGCCAGCAGCTTCGGGTATCAAGAGACCCAGTACTTC. Translation gives CASSFGYQETQYF.

This chain links TRBV7-2 with TRBJ2-2; 8 bases are shared with TRBD2. This CDR3 comprises 17 residues. Germline CDR1 and CDR2: SGHTA and FQGNSA. J was trimmed by 1 base and V by 3 bases; bases with no gene match: 7. Written as DNA, the CDR3 is TGTGCCAGCAGCTTGCAGGGACTAGGAGGGAACACCGGGGAGCTGTTTTTT. Its protein product is CASSLQGLGGNTGELFF.

A note on this clone: A read error may produce the germline difference seen at one junction end. The genes are TRBV2 and TRBJ1-1, with no clear D. The CDR3 is 13 residues long. The germline V gene encodes CDR1 SNHLY and CDR2 FYNNEI. In nucleotides, the CDR3 is TGTGCCAGCAGCGAAGCCCGGGGCACTGAAGCTTTCTTT. Its protein is CASSEARGTEAFF.

The V call is TRBV5-4, the J call TRBJ2-7; 8 positions agree with TRBD2. The CDR3 extends over 16 amino acids. The ends lost 0 bases at V and 5 bases at J; junction bases unmatched: 10. Germline V gene data show CDR1 as SGHNT and CDR2 as YYREEE (reference sequence). CDR3 coding DNA: TGTGCCAGCAGCTTGGCCGGGGGGGTATCTTTGGACGAGCAGTACTTC. This sequence encodes CASSLAGGVSLDEQYF.

This sequence joins TRBV4-3 and TRBJ2-5; 9 nucleotides align to TRBD1. The DNA end lines up better with TRBJ2-7; the J call may be wrong. Per germline, CDR1 LGHNA and CDR2 YSLEER. CDR3 length equals 16 residues. Here the CDR3 reads CASSQDITGGTYEQYF. CDR3 bases: TGCGCCAGCAGCCAAGATATCACAGGGGGCACCTACGAGCAGTACTTC.

The CDR3 DNA reads as TGTGCCAGCAGTCCTTGGACAGGGGACTCCTATGGCTACACCTTC. Translation gives CASSPWTGDSYGYTF. The chain carries TRBV25-1 and TRBJ1-2; 9 positions match TRBD1. CDR1 is MGHDK and CDR2 is SYGVNS in the germline V gene. Unmatched junction bases numbered 8, after V lost 5 bases and J lost 4 bases. The CDR3 totals 15 residues.